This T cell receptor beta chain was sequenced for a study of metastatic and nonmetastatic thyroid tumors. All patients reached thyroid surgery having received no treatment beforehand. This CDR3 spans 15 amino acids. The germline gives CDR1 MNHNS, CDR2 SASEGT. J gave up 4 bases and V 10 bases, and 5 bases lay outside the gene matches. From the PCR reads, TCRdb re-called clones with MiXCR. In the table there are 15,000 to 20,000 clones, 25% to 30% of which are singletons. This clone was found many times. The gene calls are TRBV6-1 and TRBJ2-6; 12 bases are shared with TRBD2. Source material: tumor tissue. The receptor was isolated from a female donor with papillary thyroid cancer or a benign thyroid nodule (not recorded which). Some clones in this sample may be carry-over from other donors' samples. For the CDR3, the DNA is TGTGCCACCCGACTAGCGGGAGACGGGGCCAACGTCCTGACTTTC. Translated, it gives CATRLAGDGANVLTF.